This T cell receptor beta chain was observed in a study of cytomegalovirus exposure and HLA in healthy donors. The PCR was carried out with 60 Vbeta primers and 13 Jbeta primers. Assay used: immunoSEQ multiplex PCR; TCRdb lists only in-frame clones, some missing. The data show 150,000 to 200,000 clones, approximately 80% seen once. In the case of this clone: Other DNA sequences from this sample encode an identical CDR3 as well.

Material for sequencing was PBMCs. This receptor was obtained from a man aged 18 to 29 in good health and CMV-seropositive.

The CDR3 DNA sequence: TGCGCCAGCAGCCAAGTCATCCAGGGAAATAAGGAGCAGTACTTC. Its translation is CASSQVIQGNKEQYF. The chain recombines TRBV4-1 with TRBJ2-7, with D possibly TRBD1 on 5 matching bases. Trimming left V 1 base short and J 7 bases short, with 17 bases between. The V gene's germline CDR1 is MGHRA and CDR2 YSYEKL. The CDR3 has 15 residues.